Listed below are T cell receptor beta chains from one sample, sequenced in a study. Each CDR3 protein gets one entry after TCRdb re-called the RT-PCR reads with MiXCR. The sample lists fewer than 800,000 distinct CDR3 sequences; approximately 15% were seen once. Sequenced input: memory CD4+ T cells from blood. Receptor source: a female donor in good health, serving as a healthy control. The CDR3 runs from the conserved cysteine through the conserved F or W. The D gene is left open where the match is weak. The size field is filled for only some rows; it gives once, few, many or a size class.

J gene: TRBJ1-2
D gene: NA
V gene: TRBV5-1
clone size: NA
CDR3 protein: CASSPDGVAGKVYTF
CDR3 DNA: TGCGCCAGCAGCCCGGATGGGGTGGCAGGGAAAGTCTACACCTTC

J gene: TRBJ2-1
D gene: TRBD2
V gene: TRBV7-9
clone size: many
CDR3 protein: CASSRFPGLAGGPTEQFF
CDR3 DNA: TGTGCCAGCAGCCGATTTCCGGGACTAGCGGGAGGGCCTACTGAGCAGTTCTTC

J gene: TRBJ2-2
D gene: TRBD2
V gene: TRBV7-3
clone size: NA
CDR3 protein: CASSPRTSGSVGELFF
CDR3 DNA: TGTGCCAGCAGCCCCCGGACTAGCGGGAGTGTCGGGGAGCTGTTTTTT

J gene: TRBJ2-1
D gene: NA
V gene: TRBV7-2
clone size: once
CDR3 protein: CASSLREQSYNEQFF
CDR3 DNA: TGTGCCAGCAGCTTACGGGAGCAGTCCTACAATGAGCAGTTCTTC

J gene: TRBJ1-2
D gene: NA
V gene: TRBV7-3
clone size: NA
CDR3 protein: CASSLTAGYGYTF
CDR3 DNA: TGTGCCAGCAGCTTAACGGCGGGGTATGGCTACACCTTC

J gene: TRBJ2-1
D gene: NA
V gene: TRBV7-7
clone size: few
CDR3 protein: CASSLGDGGGYEQFF
CDR3 DNA: TGTGCCAGCAGCTTAGGGGACGGAGGCGGGTATGAGCAGTTCTTC

J gene: TRBJ2-3
D gene: NA
V gene: TRBV5-1
clone size: few
CDR3 protein: CASSFDSGVLTDTQYF
CDR3 DNA: TGCGCCAGCAGCTTCGACTCTGGGGTTCTCACAGATACGCAGTATTTT

J gene: TRBJ2-3
D gene: NA
V gene: TRBV25-1
clone size: many
CDR3 protein: CASGGRDTDTQYF
CDR3 DNA: TGTGCCAGCGGGGGCAGGGACACAGATACGCAGTATTTT

J gene: TRBJ2-1
D gene: TRBD1
V gene: TRBV6-1
clone size: NA
CDR3 protein: CASSEIGTGNSNEQFF
CDR3 DNA: TGTGCCAGCAGTGAAATAGGGACAGGGAATTCAAATGAGCAGTTCTTC

J gene: TRBJ1-1
D gene: NA
V gene: TRBV10-3
clone size: many
CDR3 protein: CAIMDTEFEAFF
CDR3 DNA: TGTGCCATCATGGATACAGAGTTTGAAGCTTTCTTT

J gene: TRBJ2-1
D gene: NA
V gene: TRBV3-1
clone size: NA
CDR3 protein: CASSQTNFGEQFF
CDR3 DNA: TGTGCCAGCAGCCAAACGAATTTCGGTGAGCAGTTCTTC

J gene: TRBJ2-3
D gene: NA
V gene: TRBV5-1
clone size: NA
CDR3 protein: CASSFNRPSTDTQYF
CDR3 DNA: TGCGCCAGCAGCTTTAACAGACCTAGCACAGATACGCAGTATTTT

J gene: TRBJ2-7
D gene: TRBD2
V gene: TRBV7-2
clone size: few
CDR3 protein: CAVLGLNSGGEQYF
CDR3 DNA: TGTGCCGTCCTCGGGCTGAACTCGGGGGGCGAGCAGTACTTC

J gene: TRBJ2-5
D gene: NA
V gene: TRBV7-7
clone size: few
CDR3 protein: CASSLMAVPQETQYF
CDR3 DNA: TGTGCTAGCAGCTTAATGGCTGTGCCTCAAGAGACCCAGTACTTC

J gene: TRBJ2-5
D gene: NA
V gene: TRBV7-3
clone size: many
CDR3 protein: CASSFENQETQYF
CDR3 DNA: TGTGCCAGCAGCTTCGAAAACCAAGAGACCCAGTACTTC

J gene: TRBJ2-2
D gene: NA
V gene: TRBV27
clone size: many
CDR3 protein: CASSLLRQNTGELFF
CDR3 DNA: TGTGCCAGCAGTTTATTGCGACAGAACACCGGGGAGCTGTTTTTT

J gene: TRBJ1-1
D gene: NA
V gene: TRBV5-1
clone size: NA
CDR3 protein: CASSPKGDTEAFF
CDR3 DNA: TGCGCCAGCAGCCCAAAGGGGGACACTGAAGCTTTCTTT

J gene: TRBJ1-3
D gene: TRBD1
V gene: TRBV27
clone size: many
CDR3 protein: CASGTVASGNTIYF
CDR3 DNA: TGTGCCAGCGGGACAGTAGCCTCTGGAAACACCATATATTTT

J gene: TRBJ2-1
D gene: NA
V gene: TRBV30
clone size: NA
CDR3 protein: CAWSTRGLYNEQFF
CDR3 DNA: TGTGCCTGGAGCACCCGTGGGCTTTACAATGAGCAGTTCTTC

J gene: TRBJ2-3
D gene: NA
V gene: TRBV7-7
clone size: few
CDR3 protein: CASSARGTDTQYF
CDR3 DNA: TGTGCCAGCAGTGCCAGGGGAACAGATACGCAGTATTTT

J gene: TRBJ2-2
D gene: NA
V gene: TRBV15
clone size: NA
CDR3 protein: CATSRGAAAENTGELFF
CDR3 DNA: TGTGCCACCAGCAGAGGGGCGGCAGCGGAAAACACCGGGGAGCTGTTTTTT

J gene: TRBJ1-1
D gene: NA
V gene: TRBV5-1
clone size: few
CDR3 protein: CASSEADNTEAFF
CDR3 DNA: TGCGCCAGCAGCGAGGCGGATAACACTGAAGCTTTCTTT

J gene: TRBJ1-1
D gene: TRBD1
V gene: TRBV10-3
clone size: few
CDR3 protein: CAISGDRGHTEAFF
CDR3 DNA: TGTGCCATCAGTGGGGACAGGGGGCACACTGAAGCTTTCTTT

J gene: TRBJ2-1
D gene: NA
V gene: TRBV6-6
clone size: many
CDR3 protein: CASSTGTRIGNEQFF
CDR3 DNA: TGTGCCAGCAGCACCGGGACTCGGATCGGCAATGAGCAGTTCTTC

J gene: TRBJ2-1
D gene: TRBD2
V gene: TRBV12-3/TRBV12-4
clone size: NA
CDR3 protein: CASSLLAGDRGEQFF
CDR3 DNA: TGTGCCAGCAGTTTACTAGCGGGAGATCGTGGAGAGCAGTTCTTC

J gene: TRBJ2-7
D gene: NA
V gene: TRBV7-2
clone size: many
CDR3 protein: CASSSPTTYEQYF
CDR3 DNA: TGTGCCAGCAGCTCACCTACTACCTACGAGCAGTACTTC

J gene: TRBJ2-1
D gene: TRBD2
V gene: TRBV20-1
clone size: NA
CDR3 protein: CSARDLGGRFYNEQFF
CDR3 DNA: TGCAGTGCTAGAGATCTGGGCGGGAGATTCTACAATGAGCAGTTCTTC

J gene: TRBJ2-7
D gene: NA
V gene: TRBV20-1
clone size: NA
CDR3 protein: CSAKRGVGEQYF
CDR3 DNA: TGCAGTGCCAAGAGAGGGGTAGGGGAGCAGTACTTC

J gene: TRBJ2-5
D gene: NA
V gene: TRBV10-3
clone size: many
CDR3 protein: CAIGREETQYF
CDR3 DNA: TGTGCCATCGGACGGGAAGAGACCCAGTACTTC

J gene: TRBJ2-3
D gene: NA
V gene: TRBV4-1
clone size: NA
CDR3 protein: CASSQEGAGLHTQYF
CDR3 DNA: TGCGCCAGCAGCCAAGAGGGTGCCGGGTTGCATACGCAGTATTTT

J gene: TRBJ1-2
D gene: NA
V gene: TRBV5-1
clone size: few
CDR3 protein: CASSLALFGGYTF
CDR3 DNA: TGCGCCAGCAGCTTGGCCCTGTTCGGTGGCTACACCTTC

J gene: TRBJ1-1
D gene: NA
V gene: TRBV14
clone size: NA
CDR3 protein: CASSQDLLRGSYTEAFF
CDR3 DNA: TGTGCCAGCAGCCAAGATCTCCTTCGGGGGAGCTACACTGAAGCTTTCTTT

J gene: TRBJ2-4
D gene: NA
V gene: TRBV20-1
clone size: many
CDR3 protein: CSASQQVAIQYF
CDR3 DNA: TGCAGTGCTAGTCAGCAGGTCGCCATTCAGTACTTC

J gene: TRBJ1-2
D gene: NA
V gene: TRBV7-2
clone size: NA
CDR3 protein: CASSLTLVSGYGYTF
CDR3 DNA: TGTGCCAGCAGCTTGACGCTAGTTTCGGGGTATGGCTACACCTTC

J gene: TRBJ2-3
D gene: TRBD1
V gene: TRBV20-1
clone size: few
CDR3 protein: CSAHRGRGTDTQYF
CDR3 DNA: TGCAGTGCTCACAGGGGGCGCGGGACAGATACGCAGTATTTT

J gene: TRBJ2-7
D gene: NA
V gene: TRBV20-1
clone size: few
CDR3 protein: CSARAPGKFYEQYF
CDR3 DNA: TGCAGTGCTAGAGCTCCAGGGAAGTTCTACGAGCAGTACTTC

J gene: TRBJ2-5
D gene: NA
V gene: TRBV9
clone size: NA
CDR3 protein: CASSVRGLEETQYF
CDR3 DNA: TGTGCCAGCAGCGTACGAGGGTTGGAGGAGACCCAGTACTTC

J gene: TRBJ1-3
D gene: NA
V gene: TRBV7-9
clone size: few
CDR3 protein: CASSLFSGENTIYF
CDR3 DNA: TGTGCCAGCAGCTTATTTTCAGGGGAGAACACCATATATTTT

J gene: TRBJ2-2
D gene: NA
V gene: TRBV7-8
clone size: few
CDR3 protein: CASSPPTGLLNTGELFF
CDR3 DNA: TGTGCCAGCAGCCCACCAACAGGGTTGTTGAACACCGGGGAGCTGTTTTTT

J gene: TRBJ1-1
D gene: TRBD1
V gene: TRBV18
clone size: many
CDR3 protein: CASSRDRGRAFF
CDR3 DNA: TGTGCCAGCAGTCGGGACAGGGGGCGAGCTTTCTTT

J gene: TRBJ1-1
D gene: NA
V gene: TRBV3-1
clone size: few
CDR3 protein: CASSQMRYTEAFF
CDR3 DNA: TGTGCCAGCAGCCAAATGAGGTACACTGAAGCTTTCTTT

J gene: TRBJ2-3
D gene: TRBD2
V gene: TRBV24-1
clone size: few
CDR3 protein: CATSVGLARGNTDTQYF
CDR3 DNA: TGTGCCACCAGTGTTGGACTCGCGCGGGGGAACACAGATACGCAGTATTTT

J gene: TRBJ2-1
D gene: TRBD2
V gene: TRBV6-5
clone size: many
CDR3 protein: CASRPRLAGGWEQFF
CDR3 DNA: TGTGCCAGCAGACCCCGACTAGCGGGAGGTTGGGAGCAGTTCTTC

J gene: TRBJ2-3
D gene: NA
V gene: TRBV28
clone size: NA
CDR3 protein: CASSLSESDTQYF
CDR3 DNA: TGTGCCAGCAGTTTAAGTGAGTCAGATACGCAGTATTTT

J gene: TRBJ1-3
D gene: NA
V gene: TRBV6-1
clone size: few
CDR3 protein: CASSPGQTGNTIYF
CDR3 DNA: TGTGCCAGCAGTCCTGGACAGACTGGAAACACCATATATTTT

J gene: TRBJ1-1
D gene: NA
V gene: TRBV20-1
clone size: many
CDR3 protein: CSASQSGGREAFF
CDR3 DNA: TGCAGTGCTAGTCAGTCCGGGGGGAGAGAAGCTTTCTTT

J gene: TRBJ2-7
D gene: NA
V gene: TRBV24-1
clone size: few
CDR3 protein: CATSDLGAGSNYEQYF
CDR3 DNA: TGTGCCACCAGTGATTTGGGGGCAGGGTCCAACTACGAGCAGTACTTC

J gene: TRBJ2-2
D gene: NA
V gene: TRBV5-1
clone size: few
CDR3 protein: CASRVIEGTGELFF
CDR3 DNA: TGCGCCAGCAGGGTAATCGAGGGCACCGGGGAGCTGTTTTTT

J gene: TRBJ2-5
D gene: NA
V gene: TRBV15
clone size: many
CDR3 protein: CATSGAAGTQYF
CDR3 DNA: TGTGCCACCAGCGGAGCCGCGGGGACCCAGTACTTC

J gene: TRBJ2-3
D gene: NA
V gene: TRBV7-2
clone size: many
CDR3 protein: CASSSSQTTDTQYF
CDR3 DNA: TGTGCCAGCAGCTCGTCCCAGACCACAGATACGCAGTATTTT

J gene: TRBJ1-1
D gene: NA
V gene: TRBV9
clone size: NA
CDR3 protein: CASSSWEGTEAFF
CDR3 DNA: TGTGCCAGCAGCTCATGGGAGGGCACTGAAGCTTTCTTT

J gene: TRBJ2-2
D gene: TRBD2
V gene: TRBV7-2
clone size: NA
CDR3 protein: CASARGDTGELFF
CDR3 DNA: TGTGCCAGTGCCCGGGGGGACACCGGGGAGCTGTTTTTT

J gene: TRBJ1-1
D gene: NA
V gene: TRBV10-3
clone size: NA
CDR3 protein: CAISNTGMATEAFF
CDR3 DNA: TGTGCCATCAGTAACACAGGGATGGCCACTGAAGCTTTCTTT